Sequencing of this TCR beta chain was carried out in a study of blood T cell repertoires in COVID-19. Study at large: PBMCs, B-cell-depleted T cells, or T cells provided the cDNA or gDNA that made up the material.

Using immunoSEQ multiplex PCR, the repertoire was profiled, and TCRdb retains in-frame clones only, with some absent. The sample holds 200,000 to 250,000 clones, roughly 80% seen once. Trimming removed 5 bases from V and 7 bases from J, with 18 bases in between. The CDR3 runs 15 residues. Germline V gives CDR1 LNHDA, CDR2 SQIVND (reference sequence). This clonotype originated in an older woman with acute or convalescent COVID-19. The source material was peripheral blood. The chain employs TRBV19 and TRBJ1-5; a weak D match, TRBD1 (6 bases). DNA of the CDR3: TGTGCCAGTAGTCCAAGAGCGGGGGGCGGGCAGCCCCAGCATTTT. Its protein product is CASSPRAGGGQPQHF.